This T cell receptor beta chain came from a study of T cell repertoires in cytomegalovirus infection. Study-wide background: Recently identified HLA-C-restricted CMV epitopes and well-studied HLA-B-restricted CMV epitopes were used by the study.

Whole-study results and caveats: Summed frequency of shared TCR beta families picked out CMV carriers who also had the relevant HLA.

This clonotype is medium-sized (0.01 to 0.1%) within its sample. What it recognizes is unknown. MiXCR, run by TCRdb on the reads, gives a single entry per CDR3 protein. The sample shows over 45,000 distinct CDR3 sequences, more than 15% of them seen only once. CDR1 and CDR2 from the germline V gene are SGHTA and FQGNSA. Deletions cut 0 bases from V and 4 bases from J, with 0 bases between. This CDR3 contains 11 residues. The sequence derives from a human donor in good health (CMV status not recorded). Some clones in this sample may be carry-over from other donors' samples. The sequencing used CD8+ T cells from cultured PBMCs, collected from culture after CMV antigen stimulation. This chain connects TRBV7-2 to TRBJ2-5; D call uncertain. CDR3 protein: CASSLAETQYF. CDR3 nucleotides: TGTGCCAGCAGCTTAGCAGAGACCCAGTACTTC.